This entry lists 20 T cell receptor beta chains sequenced from one sample in a study of T-cell reconstitution after alpha-beta-depleted transplantation in children. Preparation of the TCRbeta library involved a method that used unique molecular identifiers. MiXCR was run by TCRdb on the PCR reads, yielding one entry per CDR3 protein. This sample has 330,000 or so distinct CDR3 sequences, with 10% found just once. Sequencing was performed on PBMCs, taken before TCRalphabeta/CD19-depleted stem cell transplant. These receptor sequences come from a boy under two years old with acute myeloid leukemia, due to receive a stem cell transplant.

This clonotype was detected a few times. The rearrangement joins TRBV11-3 to TRBJ2-1, with D perhaps TRBD2 (7 bases). V lost 1 base and J lost 6, with 16 bases in between. Looked up from germline, CDR1 is SGHNT and CDR2 is YENEEA. This CDR3 region has 16 residues. CDR3 in amino acids: CASSLGGGAYGNEQFF. CDR3 in DNA: TGTGCCAGCAGCTTAGGGGGGGGGGCCTATGGCAATGAGCAGTTCTTC.

This chain uses TRBV12-3 or TRBV12-4 with TRBJ2-2, with a tentative D call TRBD2 (5 bases). Trimming removed 6 bases from V and 4 bases from J, with 9 bases in between. CDR3 length: 13 amino acids. The CDR3 sequence: CASSRGSTGELFF. CDR3 coding DNA: TGTGCCAGCAGCCGAGGGAGCACCGGGGAGCTGTTTTTT.

This clonotype was seen at least ten times. This sequence joins TRBV14 and TRBJ2-7, with 10 bases aligning to TRBD2. V shed 0 bases and J 3 bases; nucleotides not matched to a gene: 23. The CDR3 covers 22 residues. Germline CDR1 is SGHDN and CDR2 is FVKESK. CDR3 sequence: CASSQEPSKRASGRLADYEQYF. The CDR3 nucleotides read TGTGCCAGCAGCCAAGAACCCTCTAAGCGGGCTAGCGGGAGACTGGCTGACTACGAGCAGTACTTC.

This clonotype was counted many times. The chain has TRBV20-1 and TRBJ2-7; 8 bases fit TRBD1. V trimming: 2 bases; J trimming: 5 bases; junction bases outside the gene matches: 2. The CDR3 consists of 12 residues. Germline loops: CDR1 DFQATT, CDR2 SNEGSKA (reference sequence). The CDR3 DNA reads as TGCAGTGCTAGACAGGGGGCCAACGAGCAGTACTTC. Its protein is CSARQGANEQYF.

This clonotype has ten or more counts. The chain is built from TRBV9 and TRBJ2-2; TRBD2 matches at 8 bases. The CDR3 has 15 amino acids. The germline V gene encodes CDR1 SGDLS and CDR2 YYNGEE. The junction had 1 base not matched to a gene; V was cut back by 2 bases and J by 1 base. CDR3 bases: TGTGCCAGCAGCGTCGGGGGGGTGAACACCGGGGAGCTGTTTTTT. Protein: CASSVGGVNTGELFF. The full variable domain, in which reference TRBV9 and TRBJ2-2 provide the parts outside the CDR3, is DSGVTQTPKHLITATGQRVTLRCSPRSGDLSVYWYQQSLDQGLQFLIQYYNGEERAKGNILERFSAQQFPDLHSELNLSSLELGDSALYFCASSVGGVNTGELFFGEGSRLTVL.

This clonotype occurred a few times. V and J are TRBV6-6 and TRBJ2-3; 7 bases fit TRBD2. CDR1 is MNHNY and CDR2 is SVGAGI in the germline V gene (reference sequence). The length of the CDR3 is 15 residues. Unmatched junction bases numbered 12, after V lost 10 bases and J lost 2 bases. The CDR3 DNA reads TGTGCCACGCCGGTGCTAGCGGAACACACAGATACGCAGTATTTT. It codes for CATPVLAEHTDTQYF.

The V call is TRBV7-9, the J call TRBJ2-2; no clear D gene. Per germline, CDR1 SEHNR and CDR2 FQNEAQ (reference sequence). V shed 1 base and J shed 3 bases, with 9 bases lying between them. The CDR3 extends over 15 amino acids. CDR3 sequence (DNA): TGTGCCAGCAGCTTAGGGATTACACACACCGGGGAGCTGTTTTTT. It encodes CASSLGITHTGELFF.

There are many counts of this clonotype. The chain links TRBV7-9 to TRBJ2-1; either TRBD1 or TRBD2 may fit D (6 bases each). The V gene's germline CDR1 is SEHNR and CDR2 FQNEAQ (reference sequence). This CDR3 spans 15 amino acids. The V end lost 3 bases, the J end lost 6 bases, and 15 bases lay between the germline ends. CDR3 protein: CASSLLRRGPNEQFF. The CDR3, as DNA: TGTGCCAGCAGCTTGCTACGTCGGGGGCCCAATGAGCAGTTCTTC.

This clonotype was seen ten or more times. The chain is built from TRBV6-5 and TRBJ2-3, with 11 bases aligning to TRBD2. CDR3 length equals 16 residues. CDR1 is MNHEY, CDR2 SVGAGI, per germline. After removal of 4 bases from V and 2 bases from J, the junction contained 5 bases not matched to a gene. The CDR3 DNA follows: TGTGCCAGCAGTTCGCGGACTAGCGGGTTCACAGATACGCAGTATTTT. It specifies CASSSRTSGFTDTQYF.

This clonotype was seen many times. This chain uses TRBV7-6 with TRBJ1-1, with D perhaps matching TRBD1 (6 bases). CDR3 length: 16 residues. Germline values: CDR1 SGHVS, CDR2 FNYEAQ. Trimming stripped 2 bases from V and 0 bases from J, with 13 bases between. CDR3 sequence reads: CASSLQGGPMNTEAFF. DNA for the CDR3: TGTGCCAGCAGCTTACAAGGGGGTCCGATGAACACTGAAGCTTTCTTT.

This clonotype showed up just a few times. The chain uses TRBV20-1 and TRBJ2-1; unclear D gene. This CDR3 has 10 amino acids. V was shortened by 6 bases and J by 10 bases, with 10 bases between the two germline ends. CDR1 is DFQATT and CDR2 is SNEGSKA in the germline V gene (reference sequence). CDR3: CSATTCEQFF. The CDR3 bases are TGCAGTGCGACAACTTGCGAGCAGTTCTTC.

This clonotype was observed at least ten times. The chain has TRBV7-2 and TRBJ2-1, with D hard to call. The CDR3 is made up of 12 amino acids. Between the trimmed V and J ends, which lost 2 bases and 9 bases, there was a span of 8 bases. The germline gives CDR1 SGHTA, CDR2 FQGNSA. The CDR3 loop reads CASSLRRSEQFF. CDR3 in DNA: TGTGCCAGCAGCTTACGGCGTAGTGAGCAGTTCTTC.

This clonotype was seen ten or more times. The chain uses TRBV20-1 and TRBJ2-1; a possible D gene is TRBD2 (6 bases). The CDR3 totals 14 residues. Germline CDR1 reads DFQATT; CDR2 reads SNEGSKA (reference sequence). The V gene lost 0 bases and the J gene lost 1 base, with 7 bases spanning the gap. The CDR3 region has the DNA TGCAGTGCTAGAGAGGGGGGTTCCTACAATGAGCAGTTCTTC. Protein product: CSAREGGSYNEQFF.

Ten or more counts support this clonotype. The chain joins TRBV12-3 or TRBV12-4 to TRBJ2-1; 8 bases map to TRBD2. The CDR3 sequence is 15 residues long. V was pared by 6 bases and J by 4 bases, with 8 bases of the junction left unmatched. Here the CDR3 reads CASSLLAESYNEQFF. The CDR3, as DNA: TGTGCCAGCAGCCTACTAGCGGAGTCTTACAATGAGCAGTTCTTC.

This clonotype has at least ten counts. The chain carries TRBV3-1 and TRBJ1-5; perhaps TRBD1 as D (5 bases). Germline-derived CDR1 and CDR2 are LGHDT and YNNKEL (reference sequence). The CDR3 totals 15 residues. Trimming removed 0 bases at V and 4 bases at J, with 10 bases between. The DNA for the CDR3 is TGTGCCAGCAGCCAAGATTGGGCAGGGAATCAGCCCCAGCATTTT. It translates to CASSQDWAGNQPQHF. Full variable domain (remainder filled in from reference TRBV3-1 and TRBJ1-5): DTAVSQTPKYLVTQMGNDKSIKCEQNLGHDTMYWYKQDSKKFLKIMFSYNNKELIINETVPNRFSPKSPDKAHLNLHINSLELGDSAVYFCASSQDWAGNQPQHFGDGTRLSIL.

The rearrangement links TRBV7-3 to TRBJ2-7; perhaps TRBD1 as D (5 bases). The CDR3 length is 13 residues. CDR1 SGHTA and CDR2 FQGTGA come from the germline V gene. With 5 bases removed from V and 5 bases from J, the gap between germline ends came to 13 bases. As DNA, the CDR3 is TGTGCCAGCAGCCCCCCTGGCAGGGACGAGCAGTACTTC. Protein: CASSPPGRDEQYF.

This clonotype was seen a single time. This chain uses TRBV6-4 with TRBJ1-4; 7 bases agree with TRBD1. Germline CDR1 reads MRHNA; CDR2 reads SNTAGT. V lost 10 bases and J lost 3; bases outside the gene matches: 20. This CDR3 contains 18 residues. CDR3 nucleotides: TGTGCCATCTGCCTGGAAGGGGGCGGAGTGAGGGCTAATGAAAAACTGTTTTTT. Its protein product is CAICLEGGGVRANEKLFF.

This clonotype was counted many times. The gene calls are TRBV7-9 and TRBJ2-7, with a tentative D call TRBD2 (5 bases). Germline assignment: CDR1 SEHNR and CDR2 FQNEAQ (reference sequence). The V and J ends lost 2 bases and 7 bases respectively, with 15 bases between them. The length of the CDR3 is 14 residues. DNA for the CDR3: TGTGCCAGCAGCTTACATGCCGAAACGGGGGAGCAGTACTTC. Encoded protein: CASSLHAETGEQYF.

This clonotype occurred a few times. V gene TRBV2 combines with J gene TRBJ2-1; 8 positions match TRBD2. Germline CDR1 and CDR2: SNHLY and FYNNEI. The CDR3 covers 16 residues. V dropped 6 bases and J dropped 4; count of bases not matched to a gene: 11. The CDR3 bases are TGTGCCAGCAGAGTATTGAGGACGGGAGGGTACAATGAGCAGTTCTTC. Translation: CASRVLRTGGYNEQFF. Looking up the rest from reference TRBV2 and TRBJ2-1 gives the full variable domain: EPEVTQTPSHQVTQMGQEVILRCVPISNHLYFYWYRQILGQKVEFLVSFYNNEISEKSEIFDDQFSVERPDGSNFTLKIRSTKLEDSAMYFCASRVLRTGGYNEQFFGPGTRLTVL.

This clonotype was observed many times. The V gene is TRBV6-2 or TRBV6-3, the J gene TRBJ2-1; D is perhaps TRBD2 (7 bases). The CDR3 covers 15 residues. The V end lost 2 bases, the J end lost 9 bases, and 17 bases lay between the germline ends. Germline V gives CDR1 MNHEY, CDR2 SVGEGT. The CDR3 loop is CASSYRGAFGGEQFF. The CDR3 nucleotides read TGTGCCAGCAGTTACCGGGGGGCGTTTGGCGGTGAGCAGTTCTTC.